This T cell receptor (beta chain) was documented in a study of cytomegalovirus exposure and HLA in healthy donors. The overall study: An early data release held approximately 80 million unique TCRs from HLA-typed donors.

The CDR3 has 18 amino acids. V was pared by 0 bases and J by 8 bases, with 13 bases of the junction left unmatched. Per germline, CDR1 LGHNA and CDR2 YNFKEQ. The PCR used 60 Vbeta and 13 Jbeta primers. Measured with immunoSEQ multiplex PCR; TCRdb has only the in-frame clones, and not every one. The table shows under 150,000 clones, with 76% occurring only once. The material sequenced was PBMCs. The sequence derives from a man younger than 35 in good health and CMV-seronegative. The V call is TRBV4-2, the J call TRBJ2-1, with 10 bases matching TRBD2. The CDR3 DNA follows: TGTGCCAGCAGCCAAGATCTCAGGCCTAGCGGGAGTTGGGATGAGCAGTTCTTC. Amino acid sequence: CASSQDLRPSGSWDEQFF.